The source of this T cell receptor (beta chain) is a study of OX40 agonist ivuxolimab in advanced cancers. Study as a whole: Earlier anti-PD-1, anti-PD-L1 or anti-CTLA-4 therapy was permitted; about 39% had received some.

Produced via immunoSEQ multiplex PCR; TCRdb's table is partial and in-frame only. In the table there are 35,000 to 40,000 clones, about 84% of which are singletons. Germline V CDR1 and CDR2: MGHRA, YSYEKL. The CDR3 loop spans 16 amino acids. The V end lost 0 bases, the J end lost 6 bases, and 17 bases lay between the germline ends. The starting material was CD4+ or CD8+ T cells sorted from blood, obtained in a trial of the OX40 agonist ivuxolimab. The receptor was derived from an adult with an advanced solid tumor such as melanoma, head and neck, liver or kidney cancer. The chain recombines TRBV4-1 with TRBJ1-1, with unresolved D. The DNA for the CDR3 is TGCGCCAGCAGCCAAGAGAGGAGTCTCCTCGGCGCTGAAGCTTTCTTT. Its translation: CASSQERSLLGAEAFF.